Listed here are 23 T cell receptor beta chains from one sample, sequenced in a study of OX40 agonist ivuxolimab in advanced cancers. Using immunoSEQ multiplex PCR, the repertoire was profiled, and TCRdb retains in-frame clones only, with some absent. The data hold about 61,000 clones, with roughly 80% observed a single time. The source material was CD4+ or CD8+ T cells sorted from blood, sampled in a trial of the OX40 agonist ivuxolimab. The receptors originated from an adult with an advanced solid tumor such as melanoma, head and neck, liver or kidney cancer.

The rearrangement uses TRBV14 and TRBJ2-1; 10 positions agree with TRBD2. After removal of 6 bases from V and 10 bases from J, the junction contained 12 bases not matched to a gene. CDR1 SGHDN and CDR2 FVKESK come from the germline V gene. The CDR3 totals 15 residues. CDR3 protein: CASSRPGTSAAEQFF. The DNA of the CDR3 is TGTGCCAGCAGTCGACCCGGGACTAGCGCGGCCGAGCAGTTCTTC.

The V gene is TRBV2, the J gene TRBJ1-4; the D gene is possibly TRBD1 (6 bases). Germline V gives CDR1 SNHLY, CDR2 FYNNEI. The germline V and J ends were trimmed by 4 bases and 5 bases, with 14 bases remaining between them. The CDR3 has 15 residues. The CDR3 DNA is TGTGCCAGCAGTGCCCAGACAGGAATGAATGAAAAACTGTTTTTT. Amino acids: CASSAQTGMNEKLFF.

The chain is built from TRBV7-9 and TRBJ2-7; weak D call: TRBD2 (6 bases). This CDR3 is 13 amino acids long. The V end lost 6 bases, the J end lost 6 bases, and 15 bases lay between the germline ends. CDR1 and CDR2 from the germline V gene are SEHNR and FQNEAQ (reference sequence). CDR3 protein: CASRAGGALEQYF. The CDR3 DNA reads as TGTGCCAGCAGAGCCGGAGGGGCCCTCGAGCAGTACTTC.

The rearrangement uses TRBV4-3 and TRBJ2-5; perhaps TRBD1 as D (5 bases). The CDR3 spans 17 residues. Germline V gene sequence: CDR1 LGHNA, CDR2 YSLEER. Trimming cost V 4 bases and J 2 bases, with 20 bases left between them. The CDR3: CASSPRSYSGWQETQYF. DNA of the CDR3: TGCGCCAGCAGCCCCCGATCCTATTCAGGGTGGCAAGAGACCCAGTACTTC.

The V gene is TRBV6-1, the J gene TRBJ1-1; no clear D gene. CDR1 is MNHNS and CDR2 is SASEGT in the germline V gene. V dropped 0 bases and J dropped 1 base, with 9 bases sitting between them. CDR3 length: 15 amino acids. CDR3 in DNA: TGTGCCAGCAGTGAAGCGCTGGAAGGGAACACTGAAGCTTTCTTT. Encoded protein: CASSEALEGNTEAFF.

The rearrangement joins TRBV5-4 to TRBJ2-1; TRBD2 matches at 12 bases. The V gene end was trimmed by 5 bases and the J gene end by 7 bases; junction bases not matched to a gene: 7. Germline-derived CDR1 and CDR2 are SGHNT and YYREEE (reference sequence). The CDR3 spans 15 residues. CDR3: CASRRLAGGRNEQFF. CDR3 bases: TGTGCCAGCAGACGCCTAGCGGGGGGGCGGAATGAGCAGTTCTTC.

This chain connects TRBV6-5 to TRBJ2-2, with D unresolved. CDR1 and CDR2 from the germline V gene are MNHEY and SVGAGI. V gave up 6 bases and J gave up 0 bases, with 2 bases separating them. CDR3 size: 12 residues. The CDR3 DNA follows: TGTGCCAGCAGGGCGAACACCGGGGAGCTGTTTTTT. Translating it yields CASRANTGELFF.

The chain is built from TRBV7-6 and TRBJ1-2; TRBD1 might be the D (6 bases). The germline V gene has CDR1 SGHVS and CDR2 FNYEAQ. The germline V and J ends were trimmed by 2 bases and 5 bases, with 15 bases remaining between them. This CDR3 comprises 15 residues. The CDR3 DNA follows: TGTGCCAGCAGCTTAAATGCAGGGGACCCATATGGCTACACCTTC. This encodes CASSLNAGDPYGYTF.

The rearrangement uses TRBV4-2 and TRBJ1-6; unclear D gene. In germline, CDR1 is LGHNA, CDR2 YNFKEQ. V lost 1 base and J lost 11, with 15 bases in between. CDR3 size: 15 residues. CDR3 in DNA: TGTGCCAGCAGCCAAGTGGGCAATGAGGCTACACCCCTCCACTTT. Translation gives CASSQVGNEATPLHF.

CDR3 sequence reads: CASSLGALSGNTIYF. CDR3 nucleotide sequence: TGCGCCAGCAGCTTGGGGGCACTCTCTGGAAACACCATATATTTT. V usage is TRBV5-1 and J usage is TRBJ1-3, with D uncertain. The germline V gene has CDR1 SGHRS and CDR2 YFSETQ. The CDR3 sequence is 15 residues long. Trimming took off 0 bases at V and 0 bases at J, with 7 bases between the two ends.

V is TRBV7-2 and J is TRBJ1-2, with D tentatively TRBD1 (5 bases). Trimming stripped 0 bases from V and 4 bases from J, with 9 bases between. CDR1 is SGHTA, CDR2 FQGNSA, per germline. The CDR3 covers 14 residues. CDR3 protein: CASSLARGSYGYTF. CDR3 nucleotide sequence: TGTGCCAGCAGCTTAGCTAGGGGTTCCTATGGCTACACCTTC.

The CDR3 sequence is CASSLLGRGYNEQFF. The DNA for the CDR3 is TGTGCCAGCAGCCTGCTGGGGCGGGGGTACAATGAGCAGTTCTTC. This chain joins TRBV9 and TRBJ2-1, with 7 bases fitting TRBD2. CDR1 is SGDLS and CDR2 is YYNGEE in the germline V gene. This CDR3 is built from 15 residues. V was clipped by 4 bases and J by 4 bases; unmatched bases: 8. Combining the CDR3 with reference TRBV9 and TRBJ2-1 gives the whole variable domain DSGVTQTPKHLITATGQRVTLRCSPRSGDLSVYWYQQSLDQGLQFLIQYYNGEERAKGNILERFSAQQFPDLHSELNLSSLELGDSALYFCASSLLGRGYNEQFFGPGTRLTVL.

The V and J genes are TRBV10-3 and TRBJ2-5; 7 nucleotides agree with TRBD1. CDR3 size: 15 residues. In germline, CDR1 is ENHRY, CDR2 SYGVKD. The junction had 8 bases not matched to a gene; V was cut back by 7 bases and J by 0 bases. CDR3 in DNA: TGTGCCATCATACAGGGGACGTCGTACCAAGAGACCCAGTACTTC. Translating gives CAIIQGTSYQETQYF.

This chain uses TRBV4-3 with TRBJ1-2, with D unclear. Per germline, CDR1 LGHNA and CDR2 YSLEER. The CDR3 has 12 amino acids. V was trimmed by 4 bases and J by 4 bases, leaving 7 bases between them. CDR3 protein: CASSLSGYGYTF. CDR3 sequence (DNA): TGCGCCAGCAGCCTTTCTGGCTATGGCTACACCTTC.

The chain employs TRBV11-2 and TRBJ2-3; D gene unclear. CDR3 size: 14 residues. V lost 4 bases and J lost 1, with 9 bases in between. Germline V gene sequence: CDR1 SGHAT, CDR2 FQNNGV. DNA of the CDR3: TGTGCCAGCAGCTGGAACTACGGCACAGATACGCAGTATTTT. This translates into CASSWNYGTDTQYF. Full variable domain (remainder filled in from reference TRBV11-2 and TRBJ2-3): EAGVAQSPRYKIIEKRQSVAFWCNPISGHATLYWYQQILGQGPKLLIQFQNNGVVDDSQLPKDRFSAERLKGVDSTLKIQPAKLEDSAVYLCASSWNYGTDTQYFGPGTRLTVL.

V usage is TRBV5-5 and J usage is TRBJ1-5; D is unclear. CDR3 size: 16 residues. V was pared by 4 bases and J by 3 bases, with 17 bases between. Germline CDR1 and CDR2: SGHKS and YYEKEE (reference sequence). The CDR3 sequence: CASSQDGRRPNQPQHF. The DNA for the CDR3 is TGTGCCAGCAGCCAGGACGGACGGCGCCCCAATCAGCCCCAGCATTTT. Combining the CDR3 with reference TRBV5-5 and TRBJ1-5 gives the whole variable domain DAGVTQSPTHLIKTRGQQVTLRCSPISGHKSVSWYQQVLGQGPQFIFQYYEKEERGRGNFPDRFSARQFPNYSSELNVNALLLGDSALYLCASSQDGRRPNQPQHFGDGTRLSIL.

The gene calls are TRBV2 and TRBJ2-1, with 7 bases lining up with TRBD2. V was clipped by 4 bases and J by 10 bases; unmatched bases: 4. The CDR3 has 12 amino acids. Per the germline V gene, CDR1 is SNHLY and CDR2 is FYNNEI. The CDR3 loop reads CASSVAGEEQFF. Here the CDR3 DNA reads TGTGCCAGCAGTGTTGCGGGGGAGGAGCAGTTCTTC.

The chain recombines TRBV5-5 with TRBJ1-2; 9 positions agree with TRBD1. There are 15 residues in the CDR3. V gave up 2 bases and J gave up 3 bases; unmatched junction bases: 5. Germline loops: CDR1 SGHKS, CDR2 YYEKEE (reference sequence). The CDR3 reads CASSFGTGRDYGYTF. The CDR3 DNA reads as TGTGCCAGCAGCTTTGGGACAGGGAGGGACTATGGCTACACCTTC.

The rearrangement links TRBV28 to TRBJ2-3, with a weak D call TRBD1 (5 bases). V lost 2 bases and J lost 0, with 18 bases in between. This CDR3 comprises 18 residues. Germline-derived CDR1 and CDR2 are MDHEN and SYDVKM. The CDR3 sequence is CASSLPKGQVPSTDTQYF. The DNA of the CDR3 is TGTGCCAGCAGTTTACCTAAGGGGCAGGTCCCTAGCACAGATACGCAGTATTTT. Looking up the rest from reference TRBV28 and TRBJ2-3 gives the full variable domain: DVKVTQSSRYLVKRTGEKVFLECVQDMDHENMFWYRQDPGLGLRLIYFSYDVKMKEKGDIPEGYSVSREKKERFSLILESASTNQTSMYLCASSLPKGQVPSTDTQYFGPGTRLTVL.

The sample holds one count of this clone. CDR3 in amino acids: CASSTHTGGAGSYEQYF. The CDR3 coding sequence is TGTGCCAGTAGTACCCATACAGGGGGCGCGGGATCCTACGAGCAGTACTTC. The chain joins TRBV19 to TRBJ2-7; 9 bases are a match to TRBD1. CDR3 size: 17 residues. Unmatched junction bases numbered 11, after V lost 4 bases and J lost 1 base. The V gene's germline CDR1 is LNHDA and CDR2 SQIVND (reference sequence).

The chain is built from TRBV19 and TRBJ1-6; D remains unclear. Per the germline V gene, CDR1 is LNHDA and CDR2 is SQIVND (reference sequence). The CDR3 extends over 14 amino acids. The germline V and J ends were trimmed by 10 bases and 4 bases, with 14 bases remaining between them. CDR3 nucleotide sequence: TGTGCCACCGGTGGAGGGCATTATAATTCACCCCTCCACTTT. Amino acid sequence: CATGGGHYNSPLHF.

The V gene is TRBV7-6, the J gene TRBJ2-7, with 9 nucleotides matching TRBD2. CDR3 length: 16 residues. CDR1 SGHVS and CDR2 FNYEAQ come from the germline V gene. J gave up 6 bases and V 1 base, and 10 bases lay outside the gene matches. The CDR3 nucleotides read TGTGCCAGCAGCTTAGTAGGCGGCGGGGGGGCGAGCGAGCAGTACTTC. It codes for CASSLVGGGGASEQYF.

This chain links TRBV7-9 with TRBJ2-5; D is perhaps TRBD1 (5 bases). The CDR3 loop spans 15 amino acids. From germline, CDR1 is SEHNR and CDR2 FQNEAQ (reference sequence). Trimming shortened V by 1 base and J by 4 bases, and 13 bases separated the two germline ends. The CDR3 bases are TGTGCCAGCAGCTTAGGAGCAGGGCTGCGAGAGACCCAGTACTTC. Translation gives CASSLGAGLRETQYF.